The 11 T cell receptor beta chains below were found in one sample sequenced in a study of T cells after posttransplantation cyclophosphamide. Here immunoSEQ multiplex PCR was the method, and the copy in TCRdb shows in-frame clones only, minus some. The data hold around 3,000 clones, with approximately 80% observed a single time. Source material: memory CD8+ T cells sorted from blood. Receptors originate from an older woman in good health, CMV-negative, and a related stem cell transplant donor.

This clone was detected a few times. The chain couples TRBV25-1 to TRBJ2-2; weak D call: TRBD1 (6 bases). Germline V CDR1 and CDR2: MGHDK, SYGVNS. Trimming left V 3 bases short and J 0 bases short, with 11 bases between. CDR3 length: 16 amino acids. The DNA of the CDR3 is TGTGCCAGCAGTGATGGGGCAGGGGCGAACACCGGGGAGCTGTTTTTT. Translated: CASSDGAGANTGELFF.

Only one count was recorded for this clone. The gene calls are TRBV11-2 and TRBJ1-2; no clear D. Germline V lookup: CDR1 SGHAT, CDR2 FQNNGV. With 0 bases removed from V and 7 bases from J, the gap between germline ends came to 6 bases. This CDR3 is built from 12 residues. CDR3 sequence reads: CASSLDGVGYTF. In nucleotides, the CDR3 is TGTGCCAGCAGCTTAGACGGGGTTGGCTACACCTTC.

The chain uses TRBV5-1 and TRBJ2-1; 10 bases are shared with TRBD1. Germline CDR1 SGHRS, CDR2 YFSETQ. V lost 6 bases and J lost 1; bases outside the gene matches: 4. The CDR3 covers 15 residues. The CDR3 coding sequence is TGCGCCAGCACCGCGGACAGGGGGTCCTACAATGAGCAGTTCTTC. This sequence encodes CASTADRGSYNEQFF.

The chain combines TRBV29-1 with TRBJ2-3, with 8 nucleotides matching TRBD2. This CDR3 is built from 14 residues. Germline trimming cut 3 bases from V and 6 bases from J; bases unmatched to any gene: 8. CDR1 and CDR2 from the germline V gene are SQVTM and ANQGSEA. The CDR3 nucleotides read TGCAGCGTTGATAGCGGGGCCCCGCAGGATACGCAGTATTTT. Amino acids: CSVDSGAPQDTQYF.

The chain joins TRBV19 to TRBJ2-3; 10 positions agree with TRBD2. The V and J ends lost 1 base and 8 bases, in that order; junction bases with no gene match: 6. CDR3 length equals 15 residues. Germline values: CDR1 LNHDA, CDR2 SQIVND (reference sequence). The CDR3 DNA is TGTGCCAGTAGTATAGGGGCTAGCGGGGGAGGTACGCAGTATTTT. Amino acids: CASSIGASGGGTQYF.

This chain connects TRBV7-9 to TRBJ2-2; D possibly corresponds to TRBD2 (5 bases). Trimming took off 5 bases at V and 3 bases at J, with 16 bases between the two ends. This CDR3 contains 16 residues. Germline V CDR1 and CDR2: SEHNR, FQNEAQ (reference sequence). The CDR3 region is CASSHPGSRDTGELFF. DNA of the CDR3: TGTGCCAGCAGCCATCCTGGGAGTAGGGACACCGGGGAGCTGTTTTTT.

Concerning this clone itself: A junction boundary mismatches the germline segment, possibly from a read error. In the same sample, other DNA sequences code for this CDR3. The CDR3 here is CASQGAYNSPLHF. In nucleotides, the CDR3 is TGCGCCAGCCAGGGGGCGTATAATTCCCCCCTCCACTTT. This sequence joins TRBV4-3 and TRBJ1-6; 8 nucleotides match TRBD1. CDR3 length: 13 amino acids. Per the germline V gene, CDR1 is LGHNA and CDR2 is YSLEER.

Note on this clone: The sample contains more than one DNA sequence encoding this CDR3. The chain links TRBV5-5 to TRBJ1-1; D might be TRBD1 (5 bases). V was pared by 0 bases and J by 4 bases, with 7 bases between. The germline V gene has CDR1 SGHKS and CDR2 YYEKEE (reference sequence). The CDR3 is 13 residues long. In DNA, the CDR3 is TGTGCCAGCAGCTTGGGGGGGGGCACTGAAGCTTTCTTT. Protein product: CASSLGGGTEAFF.

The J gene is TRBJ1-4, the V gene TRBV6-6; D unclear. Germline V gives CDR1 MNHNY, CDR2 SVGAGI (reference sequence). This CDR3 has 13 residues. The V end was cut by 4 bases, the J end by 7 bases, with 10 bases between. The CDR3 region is CASSSQDFEKLFF. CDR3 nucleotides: TGTGCCAGCAGTTCCCAGGACTTTGAAAAACTGTTTTTT.

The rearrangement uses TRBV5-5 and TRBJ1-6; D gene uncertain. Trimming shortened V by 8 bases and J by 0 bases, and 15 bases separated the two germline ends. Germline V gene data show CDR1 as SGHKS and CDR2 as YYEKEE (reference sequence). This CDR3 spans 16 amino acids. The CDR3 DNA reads TGTGCCAGAACATGGACTGCGAGCTCCTATAATTCACCCCTCCACTTT. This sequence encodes CARTWTASSYNSPLHF. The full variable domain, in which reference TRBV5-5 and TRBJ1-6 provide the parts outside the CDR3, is DAGVTQSPTHLIKTRGQQVTLRCSPISGHKSVSWYQQVLGQGPQFIFQYYEKEERGRGNFPDRFSARQFPNYSSELNVNALLLGDSALYLCARTWTASSYNSPLHFGNGTRLTVT.

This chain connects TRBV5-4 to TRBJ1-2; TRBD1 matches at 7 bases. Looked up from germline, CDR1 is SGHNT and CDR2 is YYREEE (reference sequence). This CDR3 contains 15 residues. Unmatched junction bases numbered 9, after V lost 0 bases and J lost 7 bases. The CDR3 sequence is CASSLEQGTTRGYTF. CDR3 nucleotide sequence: TGTGCCAGCAGCTTGGAACAGGGGACAACTCGTGGCTACACCTTC.